The present TCR beta chain was sequenced within a study of spatial heterogeneity in lung cancer. There are 17 residues in the CDR3. Trimming pared 1 base from V and 0 bases from J, leaving 13 bases between. Per germline, CDR1 KGHSH and CDR2 LQKENI. Every TCR cDNA molecule carried a tag that served as a unique molecular identifier. TCRdb reprocessed the 5' RACE reads via MiXCR and lists one record per CDR3 protein. Found here are about 120,000 distinct CDR3 sequences, 10% to 15% of them singletons; the top ten hold 16%. This clonotype has only a few counts. The time point here: blood at routine non-recurrence follow-up after resection. Whole RNA, isolated from tumor, nontumor lung or frozen PBMC, was sequenced without prior sorting.

The clonotype comes from a male donor with early-stage non-small cell lung cancer. This rearrangement joins TRBV18 to TRBJ1-3; no reliable D call. The sample in question was PBMCs, obtained at follow-up. The CDR3, as DNA: TGTGCCAGCTCACCACGGAACGGACGAAGCTCTGGAAACACCATATATTTT. Translation: CASSPRNGRSSGNTIYF.